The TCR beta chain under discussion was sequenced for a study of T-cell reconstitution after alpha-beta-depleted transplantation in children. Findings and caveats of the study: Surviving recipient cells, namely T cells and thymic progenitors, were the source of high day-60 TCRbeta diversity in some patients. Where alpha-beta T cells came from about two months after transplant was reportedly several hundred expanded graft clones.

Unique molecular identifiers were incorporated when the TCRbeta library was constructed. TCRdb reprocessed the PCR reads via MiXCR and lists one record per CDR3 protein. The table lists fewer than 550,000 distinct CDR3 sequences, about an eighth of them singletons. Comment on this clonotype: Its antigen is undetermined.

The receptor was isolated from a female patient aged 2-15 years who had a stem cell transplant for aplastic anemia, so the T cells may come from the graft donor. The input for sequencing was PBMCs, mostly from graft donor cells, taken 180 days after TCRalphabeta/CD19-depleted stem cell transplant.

CDR3 coding DNA: TGTGCCAGCTCACGATTCAGCCCTCAACCTAGACAGGGAAGAGTCATTCAGTACTTC. It specifies CASSRFSPQPRQGRVIQYF. This sequence joins TRBV18 and TRBJ2-4, with 7 bases that match TRBD1. The CDR3 extends over 19 amino acids. CDR1 KGHSH and CDR2 LQKENI come from the germline V gene. The junction had 24 bases not matched to a gene; V was cut back by 4 bases and J by 9 bases.